These 14 T cell receptor beta chains were sequenced from one sample in a study of Ad26.COV2.S vaccination and SARS-CoV-2 variants. The table came from immunoSEQ multiplex PCR; TCRdb's copy has only in-frame clones and leaves some out. This table has about 480,000 clones, about 83% appearing once. Treatment noted: around 19 received Ad26.COV2.S at low or high dose, single or two shots; roughly five received placebo; per-sample allocation not given. The samples were gathered on day 63 after the first injection of vaccine or placebo. The sequences come from peripheral blood, collected in a trial of Ad26.COV2.S vaccine versus placebo. These receptors originate from a person aged 18 to 65 who received the Ad26.COV2.S COVID-19 vaccine or a placebo.

This chain links TRBV29-1 with TRBJ1-2, with 7 bases identical to TRBD1. J gave up 3 bases and V 0 bases, and 7 bases lay outside the gene matches. The CDR3 contains 15 residues. CDR1 and CDR2 (germline): SQVTM, ANQGSEA. CDR3 sequence reads: CSVEEMGGQDYGYTF. CDR3 nucleotide sequence: TGCAGCGTTGAAGAGATGGGAGGACAGGACTATGGCTACACCTTC. The whole variable domain, filled in from reference TRBV29-1 and TRBJ1-2, reads SAVISQKPSRDICQRGTSLTIQCQVDSQVTMMFWYRQQPGQSLTLIATANQGSEATYESGFVIDKFPISRPNLTFSTLTVSNMSPEDSSIYLCSVEEMGGQDYGYTFGSGTRLTVV.

This clone occurred once. The chain carries TRBV7-3 and TRBJ2-1, with 14 bases that match TRBD2. Germline V CDR1 and CDR2: SGHTA, FQGTGA. The CDR3 contains 17 residues. V shed 5 bases and J 8 bases; nucleotides not matched to a gene: 11. In DNA form, the CDR3 reads TGTGCCAGCAGCCCCGCTGCGACTAGCGGGAGGGCCCATGAGCAGTTCTTC. Amino acid sequence: CASSPAATSGRAHEQFF.

This chain's CDR3 is CAWSPGRVPPQHF. CDR3 coding DNA: TGTGCCTGGAGTCCGGGACGGGTCCCCCCCCAGCATTTT. The chain combines TRBV30 with TRBJ1-5; D may be TRBD1 (5 bases). Germline V gene data show CDR1 as GTSNPN and CDR2 as SVGIG (reference sequence). Trimming took 2 bases from V and 10 from J, leaving 15 bases between them. The CDR3 is 13 amino acids.

This sequence joins TRBV9 and TRBJ1-1; TRBD1 matches at 8 bases. Germline-derived CDR1 and CDR2 are SGDLS and YYNGEE. The junction had 10 bases not matched to a gene; V was cut back by 3 bases and J by 3 bases. CDR3 length equals 16 residues. The CDR3 DNA is TGTGCCAGCAGCGCCGGACAGGGACGTTGGGACACTGAAGCTTTCTTT. It translates to CASSAGQGRWDTEAFF. Full variable domain (rest looked up from reference TRBV9 and TRBJ1-1): DSGVTQTPKHLITATGQRVTLRCSPRSGDLSVYWYQQSLDQGLQFLIQYYNGEERAKGNILERFSAQQFPDLHSELNLSSLELGDSALYFCASSAGQGRWDTEAFFGQGTRLTVV.

This clone has at least ten counts. The V gene is TRBV7-2, the J gene TRBJ2-7; 8 bases are shared with TRBD2. Germline V gene sequence: CDR1 SGHTA, CDR2 FQGNSA. The CDR3 runs to 19 residues. V was clipped by 0 bases and J by 5 bases; unmatched bases: 18. The CDR3 loop is CASSLAVSLGGGPAHEQYF. The CDR3 DNA is TGTGCCAGCAGCTTAGCGGTTAGTTTGGGCGGGGGGCCCGCTCACGAGCAGTACTTC.

This sequence joins TRBV11-3 and TRBJ2-7, with D possibly being TRBD2 (5 bases). Germline CDR1 and CDR2: SGHNT and YENEEA. CDR3 length: 14 amino acids. V was cut by 3 bases and J by 4 bases, with 13 bases left in between. The CDR3 DNA is TGTGCCAGCAGCTTTTCGGGGAGAGGATACGAGCAGTACTTC. Translating it yields CASSFSGRGYEQYF.

In this sample, this clone turned up a few times. As DNA, the CDR3 is TGTGCCAGCTCACCAACTCTTGGGAACACTGAAGCTTTCTTT. Translation: CASSPTLGNTEAFF. The gene calls are TRBV18 and TRBJ1-1; no clear D. The ends were cut back, 2 bases at V and 1 base at J, with 8 bases in the middle. Germline values: CDR1 KGHSH, CDR2 LQKENI. This CDR3 spans 14 amino acids.

The J gene is TRBJ2-6, the V gene TRBV19, with 7 bases lining up with TRBD1. The CDR3 loop spans 20 amino acids. Germline loops: CDR1 LNHDA, CDR2 SQIVND (reference sequence). J lost 1 base, V lost 7 bases, and 19 bases had no gene match. The CDR3 protein is CASTSRSRGMWFSGANVLTF. CDR3 DNA sequence: TGTGCCAGTACTTCCCGCTCCAGGGGGATGTGGTTTTCTGGGGCCAACGTCCTGACTTTC.

The chain combines TRBV12-5 with TRBJ2-3, with 11 bases identical to TRBD2. Germline CDR1 is LGHNT and CDR2 is FRNRAP. The J segment lost 2 bases and the V segment lost 1 base, leaving 2 bases of the junction unmatched. The CDR3 sequence is 16 residues long. DNA of the CDR3: TGTGCTAGTGGTTTGGGACTAGCGGGATTCACAGATACGCAGTATTTT. Translation gives CASGLGLAGFTDTQYF.

This clone was seen a single time. At one end the junction does not follow the germline gene, possibly because of a read error. CDR3 residues: CASSPSGVGETQYF. DNA of the CDR3: TGTGCTAGCAGCCCTAGCGGGGTCGGGGAGACCCAGTACTTC. This sequence joins TRBV7-7 and TRBJ2-5; 9 bases map to TRBD2. In germline, CDR1 is SSHAT, CDR2 FNYEAQ (reference sequence). The CDR3 totals 14 residues. Variable domain in full (rest from reference TRBV7-7 and TRBJ2-5): GAGVSQSPRYKVTKRGQDVTLRCDPISSHATLYWYQQALGQGPEFLTYFNYEAQPDKSGLPSDRFSAERPEGSISTLTIQRTEQRDSAMYRCASSPSGVGETQYFGPGTRLLVL.

The genes are TRBV7-2 and TRBJ2-6; 7 positions agree with TRBD1. Germline V lookup: CDR1 SGHTA, CDR2 FQGNSA. This CDR3 is 19 amino acids long. Unmatched junction bases numbered 13, after V lost 5 bases and J lost 0 bases. The CDR3 sequence is CASSRRRDSPSSGANVLTF. CDR3 DNA: TGTGCCAGCAGCAGACGCCGGGACAGTCCCTCCTCTGGGGCCAACGTCCTGACTTTC. The full variable domain, with the rest looked up from reference TRBV7-2 and TRBJ2-6, is GAGVSQSPSNKVTEKGKDVELRCDPISGHTALYWYRQSLGQGLEFLIYFQGNSAPDKSGLPSDRFSAERTGGSVSTLTIQRTQQEDSAVYLCASSRRRDSPSSGANVLTFGAGSRLTVL.

The chain carries TRBV27 and TRBJ2-7, with TRBD1 matching 8 bases. The ends lost 5 bases at V and 4 bases at J; junction bases unmatched: 4. CDR1 and CDR2 from the germline V gene are MNHEY and SMNVEV (reference sequence). The CDR3 extends over 13 amino acids. CDR3 nucleotide sequence: TGTGCCAGCAGTGCCCGGACAGGGTACGAGCAGTACTTC. Protein product: CASSARTGYEQYF.

The chain combines TRBV7-2 with TRBJ2-6; D uncertain. The CDR3 totals 15 residues. Germline-derived CDR1 and CDR2 are SGHTA and FQGNSA. V dropped 2 bases and J dropped 4 bases, with 9 bases sitting between them. CDR3: CASSLIGSGANVLTF. The CDR3 bases are TGTGCCAGCAGCTTAATAGGCTCCGGGGCCAACGTCCTGACTTTC.

The chain joins TRBV4-2 to TRBJ1-2; D is ambiguous. This CDR3 spans 13 amino acids. Germline V lookup: CDR1 LGHNA, CDR2 YNFKEQ. V gave up 7 bases and J gave up 6 bases, with 15 bases separating them. CDR3 residues: CASTPNGLNGYTF. CDR3 bases: TGTGCCAGCACCCCGAACGGGCTCAATGGCTACACCTTC.